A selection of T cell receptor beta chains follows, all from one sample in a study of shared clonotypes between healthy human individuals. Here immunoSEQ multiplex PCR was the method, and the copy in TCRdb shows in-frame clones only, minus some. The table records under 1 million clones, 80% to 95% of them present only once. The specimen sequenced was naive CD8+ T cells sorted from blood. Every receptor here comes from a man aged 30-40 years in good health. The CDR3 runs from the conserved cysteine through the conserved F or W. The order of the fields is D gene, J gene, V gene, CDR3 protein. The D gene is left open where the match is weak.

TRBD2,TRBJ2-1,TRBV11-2,CASSLSGTAYNEQFF
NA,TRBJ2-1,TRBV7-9,CASTFLQAYNEQFF
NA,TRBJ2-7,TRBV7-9,CASSSEGSGSDPYEQYF
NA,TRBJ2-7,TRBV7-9,CASSLRDNYEQYF
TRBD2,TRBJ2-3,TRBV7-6,CASSSLAGGVDTQYF
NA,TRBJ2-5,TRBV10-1,CASSDTAGWETQYF
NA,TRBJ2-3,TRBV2,CASMTVSTDTQYF
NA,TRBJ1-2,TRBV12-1,CASSLRHGYTF
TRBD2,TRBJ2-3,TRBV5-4,CASSLGTSGGGSTDTQYF
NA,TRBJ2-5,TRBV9,CASSVGGTRVETQYF